The 9 T cell receptor beta chains reported below all come from one sample, sequenced in a study of patients and donors after allogeneic stem cell transplantation. TCRdb reanalysed the RT-PCR reads using MiXCR and keeps one entry per CDR3 protein. The table records about 110,000 distinct CDR3 sequences, approximately 40% of them present only once. The sequenced sample was blood, either unsorted or a sorted T cell fraction (not recorded which). The receptor source for this set is a human donor who was either an allogeneic HSCT recipient or a stem cell or donor lymphocyte infusion donor (not recorded which). It is not recorded whose cells these are; they may come from a transplant donor.

V and J are TRBV6-2 or TRBV6-3 and TRBJ2-6, with D perhaps matching TRBD1 or TRBD2 (5 bases each). V lost 6 bases, J lost 3 bases, and 12 bases lay in between. The CDR3 is 15 residues long. Germline values: CDR1 MNHEY, CDR2 SVGEGT. The CDR3 bases are TGTGCCAGCAGACCCCGGGGCGGTGGGGCCAACGTCCTGACTTTC. Protein product: CASRPRGGGANVLTF.

The table lists this clonotype with a few counts. This chain connects TRBV20-1 to TRBJ2-1; D may be TRBD2 (6 bases). The CDR3 contains 13 residues. CDR1 and CDR2 (germline): DFQATT, SNEGSKA (reference sequence). Trimming removed 3 bases at V and 8 bases at J, with 14 bases between. The CDR3 protein is CSASLGLDYEQFF. For the CDR3, the DNA is TGCAGTGCTAGTTTGGGACTCGATTATGAGCAGTTCTTC.

The chain joins TRBV5-1 to TRBJ2-2; 10 nucleotides align to TRBD2. CDR3 length: 18 amino acids. Germline V CDR1 and CDR2: SGHRS, YFSETQ. V trimming: 0 bases; J trimming: 3 bases; junction bases outside the gene matches: 8. In DNA, the CDR3 is TGCGCCAGCAGCTTGGTCGGGGTAGCGGGAGGACACACCGGGGAGCTGTTTTTT. This codes for CASSLVGVAGGHTGELFF.

The CDR3 spells CAISEVGRGLGEQYF. CDR3 bases: TGTGCCATCAGTGAGGTTGGAAGGGGACTTGGCGAGCAGTACTTC. V gene TRBV10-3 combines with J gene TRBJ2-7, with D possibly being TRBD2 (6 bases). Germline CDR1 is ENHRY and CDR2 is SYGVKD. The CDR3 contains 15 residues. V dropped 2 bases and J dropped 6 bases, with 17 bases sitting between them.

This clonotype was picked up a small number of times. The chain couples TRBV15 to TRBJ1-2; D is ambiguous. The CDR3 covers 12 residues. The germline V gene has CDR1 LNHNV and CDR2 YYDKDF (reference sequence). V was shortened by 7 bases and J by 7 bases, with 13 bases between the two germline ends. Here the CDR3 reads CATTNRGTGYTF. DNA of the CDR3: TGTGCCACCACTAACCGGGGTACTGGCTACACCTTC.

V and J are TRBV29-1 and TRBJ1-1; D is unclear. CDR3 size: 11 residues. Germline values: CDR1 SQVTM, CDR2 ANQGSEA. The germline V and J ends were trimmed by 2 bases and 4 bases, with 5 bases remaining between them. CDR3 bases: TGCAGCGTTGAATGGGGCACTGAAGCTTTCTTT. Protein: CSVEWGTEAFF. Looking up the rest from reference TRBV29-1 and TRBJ1-1 gives the full variable domain: SAVISQKPSRDICQRGTSLTIQCQVDSQVTMMFWYRQQPGQSLTLIATANQGSEATYESGFVIDKFPISRPNLTFSTLTVSNMSPEDSSIYLCSVEWGTEAFFGQGTRLTVV.

The CDR3 DNA reads TGCGCCAGCAGCCCACGACTAGCGGAGAACACCGGGGAGCTGTTTTTT. It yields the protein CASSPRLAENTGELFF. The V call is TRBV4-3, the J call TRBJ2-2, with TRBD2 identical over 9 bases. Germline CDR1 and CDR2: LGHNA and YSLEER. V trimming: 4 bases; J trimming: 1 base; junction bases outside the gene matches: 4. The CDR3 contains 16 residues.

CDR3 protein: CAWSSARGSAGELFF. CDR3 sequence (DNA): TGTGCCTGGAGTTCGGCCCGGGGGAGCGCCGGGGAGCTGTTTTTT. This sequence joins TRBV30 and TRBJ2-2; TRBD2 might be the D (6 bases). The germline V gene has CDR1 GTSNPN and CDR2 SVGIG (reference sequence). Trimming left V 2 bases short and J 6 bases short, with 16 bases between. The CDR3 totals 15 residues.

In this sample, this clonotype turned up a few times. The CDR3 DNA is TGTGCCAGCAGCCGCTCTGCTAGCGGCTCAACGAAGTACTTC. It specifies CASSRSASGSTKYF. This rearrangement joins TRBV7-2 to TRBJ2-5, with 7 bases that match TRBD2. From germline, CDR1 is SGHTA and CDR2 FQGNSA. J was trimmed by 12 bases and V by 5 bases; bases with no gene match: 15. The CDR3 loop spans 14 amino acids.